This T cell receptor (beta chain) comes out of a study of T-cell reconstitution after alpha-beta-depleted transplantation in children. Germline V gene data show CDR1 as SGHRS and CDR2 as YFSETQ. The CDR3 is made up of 14 amino acids. V lost 4 bases to trimming and J lost 2 bases, with 9 bases between them. This clonotype was counted ten times or more. The authors prepared the TCRbeta library with unique molecular identifiers. TCRdb re-called the PCR reads through MiXCR, storing one row per CDR3 protein. The sample holds 90,000 to 130,000 distinct CDR3 sequences, over 9% seen once. This TCR was sampled from a human donor who donated a stem cell graft to a child with acute lymphoblastic leukemia. The sequences come from PBMCs from the stem cell graft donor, collected from the stem cell graft. V usage is TRBV5-1 and J usage is TRBJ2-2, with D perhaps assigned TRBD1 or TRBD2 (5 bases each). For the CDR3, the DNA is TGCGCCAGCAGCCGGGACCACAACACCGGGGAGCTGTTTTTT. This codes for CASSRDHNTGELFF.